The 2 T cell receptor beta chains below were found in one sample sequenced in a study of control samples from healthy donors and cancer patients. Sequencing was performed with immunoSEQ multiplex PCR; in TCRdb, only in-frame clones are kept and a portion is missing. The profile covers fewer than 200,000 clones, with about 93% appearing a single time and approximately 4% taken by the ten largest. Input material: blood. These receptors were taken from a woman in her sixties or seventies in good health.

The chain uses TRBV25-1 and TRBJ1-1; D is perhaps TRBD1 (5 bases). Germline V CDR1 and CDR2: MGHDK, SYGVNS. V was pared by 5 bases and J by 6 bases, with 25 bases between. CDR3 length: 17 amino acids. The CDR3 region has the DNA TGTGCCAGCAGTACCAAACCAGGGCAGGTAAGGTACCCTGAAGCTTTCTTT. Translating it yields CASSTKPGQVRYPEAFF.

CDR3 sequence reads: CASSFPGQGAYEQYF. The DNA for the CDR3 is TGTGCCAGCAGTTTTCCGGGACAGGGGGCCTACGAGCAGTACTTC. The chain is built from TRBV6-5 and TRBJ2-7, with 11 bases aligning to TRBD1. CDR1 and CDR2 (germline): MNHEY, SVGAGI. The CDR3 consists of 15 residues. Trimming cost V 4 bases and J 2 bases; bases outside gene matches: 4.